The rows below give T cell receptor beta chains drawn from one sample of a study of cytomegalovirus exposure and HLA in healthy donors. Method: immunoSEQ multiplex PCR; TCRdb's copy keeps in-frame clones and lacks some. Of approximately 180,000 clones listed, nearly 80% are singletons. The sequenced sample consisted of PBMCs. Receptor source: a man aged 35-49 years in good health and CMV-seropositive. The CDR3 runs from the conserved cysteine through the conserved F or W. A D gene is named only where the DNA matches it firmly. The size of a clone is reported for some rows only, either as once, few or many, or as a class for expanded clones.

CDR3nt | CDR3aa | j_gene | v_gene | d_gene | abundance
TGTGCCAGCAATCGACAGGGCGAGTACACCGGGGAGCTGTTTTTT | CASNRQGEYTGELFF | TRBJ2-2 | TRBV6-5 | TRBD1 | .
TGTGCCAGCAGCTTAGCGCTAACGGGGAGCTCCTACGAGCAGTACTTC | CASSLALTGSSYEQYF | TRBJ2-7 | TRBV7-9 | . | once
TGTGCCAGCAGCCCTACAGGGGTTTGGGACAATGAGCAGTTCTTC | CASSPTGVWDNEQFF | TRBJ2-1 | TRBV5-6 | TRBD1 | .
TGCAGCGGTGGGGCCCAAGAGACCCAGTACTTC | CSGGAQETQYF | TRBJ2-5 | TRBV29-1 | . | .
TGTGCCAGTGTGGCCGCGGGCAGGCCCCAGCATTTT | CASVAAGRPQHF | TRBJ1-5 | TRBV19 | . | .
TGTGCCAGCTCACCGGTGAGGACAGGGTATCATCCCTATGGCTACACCTTC | CASSPVRTGYHPYGYTF | TRBJ1-2 | TRBV18 | TRBD1 | .
TGTGCCAGTAGTACCCCGACTAGCGGAAGCTCCTACGAGCAGTACTTC | CASSTPTSGSSYEQYF | TRBJ2-7 | TRBV19 | TRBD2 | .
TGTGCCAGCAGCTTAAACCCCACAGGGTACGGCTACGAGCAGTACTTC | CASSLNPTGYGYEQYF | TRBJ2-7 | TRBV11-2 | . | .
TGTGCCAGCATCCTCACCGGGGGAAAACTGTTTTTT | CASILTGGKLFF | TRBJ1-4 | TRBV28 | . | .
TGTGCCAGCAGTGAAGTGTCTCTAGCCAAAAACAGTCAGTACTTC | CASSEVSLAKNSQYF | TRBJ2-4 | TRBV6-1 | . | .
TGTGCCAGCAGCGTAGCTTTTACAACTAATGAAAAACTGTTTTTT | CASSVAFTTNEKLFF | TRBJ1-4 | TRBV9 | . | once
TGCGCCAGCAGCTTGGTTGCCCCTACCTACGAGCAGTACTTC | CASSLVAPTYEQYF | TRBJ2-7 | TRBV5-1 | . | .
TGTGCTAGTGGTTTGGCCCGGGAGACGCCGTTCTTC | CASGLARETPFF | TRBJ2-1 | TRBV12-5 | . | .
TGCAGCGTTGAGGGGGCCCGAGATCAGCCCCAGCATTTT | CSVEGARDQPQHF | TRBJ1-5 | TRBV29-1 | . | .
TGTGCCAGCAGCTTAACGGGACAGGAGGACGGCTACACCTTC | CASSLTGQEDGYTF | TRBJ1-2 | TRBV9 | TRBD1 | .
TGTGCCAGCAGCTTAAGTCGGGCGGGAGGGCCTCGGGACGAGCAGTACTTC | CASSLSRAGGPRDEQYF | TRBJ2-7 | TRBV11-1 | TRBD2 | .
TGTGCCAGCAGTTACCGGGGGGGGGACTACGAGCAGTACTTC | CASSYRGGDYEQYF | TRBJ2-7 | TRBV6-5 | TRBD2 | .
TGCGCCAGCAGCTTGGCAGCCCAGGGGGTGGGAGAGACCCAGTACTTC | CASSLAAQGVGETQYF | TRBJ2-5 | TRBV5-1 | TRBD1 | .
TGTGCCAGTAGTTCCAGGGTTACCCCCGAGCAGTACTTC | CASSSRVTPEQYF | TRBJ2-7 | TRBV19 | . | .
TGTGCCAGCAGTTTTGTCCACCTCGGACAGACTAATGAAAAACTGTTTTTT | CASSFVHLGQTNEKLFF | TRBJ1-4 | TRBV28 | . | .
TGTGCCAGCAGCTTAAACAAGGAGCAGTACTTC | CASSLNKEQYF | TRBJ2-7 | TRBV7-9 | . | few
TGTGCCAGCGTCGGTGTGGGAAGCTCTGGGGCCAACGGCCTGACTTTC | CASVGVGSSGANGLTF | TRBJ2-6 | TRBV11-3 | . | few
TGTGCCAGCAGCTCCCGCGGGGCTCTCTATGGCTACACCTTC | CASSSRGALYGYTF | TRBJ1-2 | TRBV5-6 | . | once
TGCAGCGTTCTACCCGGGACAGGGGTGGGGAACACTGAAGCTTTCTTT | CSVLPGTGVGNTEAFF | TRBJ1-1 | TRBV29-1 | TRBD1 | once
TGTGCCAGCAGTATTAGCGGGAGGTACAATGAGCAGTTCTTC | CASSISGRYNEQFF | TRBJ2-1 | TRBV7-6 | TRBD2 | .
TGTGCCAGCAGAGACAGGGTGAACACCGGGGAGCTGTTTTTT | CASRDRVNTGELFF | TRBJ2-2 | TRBV9 | TRBD1 | .
TGTGCCAGCAGTTACCCCACTAGCGGGACTATCTACGAGCAGTACTTC | CASSYPTSGTIYEQYF | TRBJ2-7 | TRBV6-6 | TRBD2 | .
TGCCCTATTGCCCCCCCGGGAAGTGAGGCCTACGAGCAGTACTTC | CPIAPPGSEAYEQYF | TRBJ2-7 | TRBV29-1 | . | .
TGTGCCAGCAGCAGACTATCTGATACGCAGTATTTT | CASSRLSDTQYF | TRBJ2-3 | TRBV13 | . | .
TGTGCCAGCAGGAGGACAGGGGAAACCGGGGAGCTGTTTTTT | CASRRTGETGELFF | TRBJ2-2 | TRBV6-1 | TRBD1 | few
TGTGCCATCAGCGGGGGACAGGGTGGCACAGATACGCAGTATTTT | CAISGGQGGTDTQYF | TRBJ2-3 | TRBV10-3 | TRBD1 | .
TGTGCCAGCAGTCGACTAGCCTACGAGCAGTACTTC | CASSRLAYEQYF | TRBJ2-7 | TRBV6-6 | . | .
TGTGCCAGCAGCTCCAGGGTAGCCTACGAGCAGTACTTC | CASSSRVAYEQYF | TRBJ2-7 | TRBV7-8 | . | .
TGCGCCAGCAGCTTAACAGGGGACTATGGCTACACCTTC | CASSLTGDYGYTF | TRBJ1-2 | TRBV5-1 | TRBD1 | .
TGTGCCAGCAGATCTCTGGGACTAGCGGGAAACAAAAACATTCAGTACTTC | CASRSLGLAGNKNIQYF | TRBJ2-4 | TRBV28 | TRBD2 | .
TGTGCCAGCAGTGAATACCCGGCGGGGGGCTATAATTCACCCCTCCACTTT | CASSEYPAGGYNSPLHF | TRBJ1-6 | TRBV25-1 | . | once
TGTGCCAGCAGTTTATCATATGGGCAGGGTTATGAAAAACTGTTTTTT | CASSLSYGQGYEKLFF | TRBJ1-4 | TRBV28 | . | few
TGTGCCAGCAGATTTTCGGACAGCTACGAGCAGTACTTC | CASRFSDSYEQYF | TRBJ2-7 | TRBV5-4 | . | few
TGTGCCACTCGGGACAGGCCGAGCACCGGGGAGCTGTTTTTT | CATRDRPSTGELFF | TRBJ2-2 | TRBV19 | TRBD1 | .
TGTGCCAGCAGCTTAGGGGGAGGTCAGCCCCAGCATTTT | CASSLGGGQPQHF | TRBJ1-5 | TRBV7-8 | . | .
TGCAGTGCTGAGACAGAGGAAAAACTGTTTTTT | CSAETEEKLFF | TRBJ1-4 | TRBV20-1 | . | .
TGTGCCAGCAGCAAAGGGGGCTTCCCCTACGAGCAGTACTTC | CASSKGGFPYEQYF | TRBJ2-7 | TRBV21-1 | . | .
TGTGCCAGCAGCCGAGCCGACCCTAGCGGGAGGACCTACGAGCAGTACTTC | CASSRADPSGRTYEQYF | TRBJ2-7 | TRBV11-3 | TRBD2 | .
TGCAGCGTAAGCGCGAACACCGGGGAGCTGTTTTTT | CSVSANTGELFF | TRBJ2-2 | TRBV29-1 | . | few
TGTGCCAGCAGCACCTCGACAGGGTACAATGAGCAGTTCTTC | CASSTSTGYNEQFF | TRBJ2-1 | TRBV7-8 | TRBD1 | .